This record concerns one TCR beta chain sequence. The antigen is unknown. Germline V gene data show CDR1 as MDHEN and CDR2 as SYDVKM. The CDR3 length is 13 residues. V was pared by 1 base and J by 5 bases, with 8 bases between. This specimen comes from a study of cytomegalovirus exposure and HLA in healthy donors. Across the whole study: Genotyping showed 70% to 90% of almost 400 donors falling in the Caucasian-associated ancestry cluster. General study points: The authors confirmed in vitro that a few CMV-associated chains were specific for CMV antigens.

The PCR ran on 60 Vbeta and 13 Jbeta primers. Profiling relied on immunoSEQ multiplex PCR, and the TCRdb table lists in-frame clones only, not all of them. The repertoire includes roughly 180,000 clones, 78% of them detected once, and approximately 2.9% sits in the top ten. The chain employs TRBV28 and TRBJ2-5; D gene uncertain. The TCR comes from a female donor in good health and CMV-seronegative. Sequences were obtained from PBMCs. CDR3 nucleotides: TGTGCCAGCAGTTTATTAGTCGGGGAGACCCAGTACTTC. Its translation is CASSLLVGETQYF.